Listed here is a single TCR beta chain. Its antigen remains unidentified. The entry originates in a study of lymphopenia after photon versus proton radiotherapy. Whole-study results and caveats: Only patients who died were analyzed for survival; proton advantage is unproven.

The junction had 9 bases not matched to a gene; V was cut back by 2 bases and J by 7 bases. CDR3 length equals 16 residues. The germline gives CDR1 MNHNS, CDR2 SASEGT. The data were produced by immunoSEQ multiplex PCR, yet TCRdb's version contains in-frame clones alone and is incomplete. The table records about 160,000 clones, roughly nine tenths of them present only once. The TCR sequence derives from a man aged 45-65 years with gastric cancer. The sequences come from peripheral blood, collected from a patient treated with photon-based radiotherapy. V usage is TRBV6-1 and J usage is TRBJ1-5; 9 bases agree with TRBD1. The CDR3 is CASSENVGTGKQPQHF. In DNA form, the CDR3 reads TGTGCCAGCAGTGAAAATGTCGGGACAGGGAAGCAGCCCCAGCATTTT.